This TCR beta chain is from a study of response to subunit inactivated influenza vaccine. This CDR3 region has 15 residues. V was clipped by 1 base and J by 1 base, with 11 bases between them. CDR1 and CDR2 from the germline V gene are MNHEY and SVGEGT. TCRdb analysed the RT-PCR reads with MiXCR anew, one entry per CDR3 protein. The repertoire holds about 540,000 distinct CDR3 sequences, with under 30% as singletons. This clonotype was seen ten or more times. This sample was also put to use in a study of T cells expressing NK-cell markers. Per that paper: Libraries used 5'RACE template switching adding universal primer site and UMIs.

The chain uses TRBV6-2 or TRBV6-3 and TRBJ2-7; D ambiguous. This clonotype was sampled from a man aged 45-65 years who received an inactivated influenza vaccine. Sequencing used CD4+ T cells sorted from PBMCs, obtained approximately 13 days after vaccination. The CDR3 DNA follows: TGTGCCAGCAGTTACTTCTCGGACGGATCCTACGAGCAGTACTTC. This gives the protein CASSYFSDGSYEQYF.